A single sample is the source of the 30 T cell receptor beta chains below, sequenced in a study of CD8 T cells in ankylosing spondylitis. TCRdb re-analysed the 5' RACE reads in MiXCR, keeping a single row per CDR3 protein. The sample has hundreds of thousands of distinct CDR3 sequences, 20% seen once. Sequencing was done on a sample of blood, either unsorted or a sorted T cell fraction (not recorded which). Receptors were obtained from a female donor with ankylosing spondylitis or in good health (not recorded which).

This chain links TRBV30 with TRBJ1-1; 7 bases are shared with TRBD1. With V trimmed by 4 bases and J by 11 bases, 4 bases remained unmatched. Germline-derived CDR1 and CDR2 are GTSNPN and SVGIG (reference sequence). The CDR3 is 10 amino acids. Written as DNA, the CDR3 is TGTGCCTGGAAGGGGGCGCGGGCTTTCTTT. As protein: CAWKGARAFF.

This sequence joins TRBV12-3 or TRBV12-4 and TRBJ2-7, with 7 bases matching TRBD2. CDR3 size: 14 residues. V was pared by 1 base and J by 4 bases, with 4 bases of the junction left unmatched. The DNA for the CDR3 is TGTGCCAGCAGTTTAGGGCGGGAGCTTTACGAGCAGTACTTC. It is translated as CASSLGRELYEQYF.

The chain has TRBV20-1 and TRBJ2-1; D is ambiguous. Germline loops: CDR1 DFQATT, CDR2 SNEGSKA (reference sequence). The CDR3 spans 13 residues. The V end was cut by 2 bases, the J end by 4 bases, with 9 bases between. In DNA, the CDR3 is TGCAGTGCTAGACCCCGGAGATACAATGAGCAGTTCTTC. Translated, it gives CSARPRRYNEQFF.

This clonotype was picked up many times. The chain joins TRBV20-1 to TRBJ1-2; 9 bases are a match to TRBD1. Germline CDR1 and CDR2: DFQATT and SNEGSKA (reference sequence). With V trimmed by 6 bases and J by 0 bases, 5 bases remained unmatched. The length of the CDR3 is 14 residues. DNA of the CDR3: TGCAGTGCCCTCGGGGACAGGGCTAACTATGGCTACACCTTC. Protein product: CSALGDRANYGYTF.

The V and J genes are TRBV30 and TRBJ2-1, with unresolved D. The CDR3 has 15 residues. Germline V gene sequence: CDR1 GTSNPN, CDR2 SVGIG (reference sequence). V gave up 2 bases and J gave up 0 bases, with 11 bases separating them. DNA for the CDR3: TGTGCCTGGAGTAGGACGGCCAGCTCCTACAATGAGCAGTTCTTC. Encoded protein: CAWSRTASSYNEQFF.

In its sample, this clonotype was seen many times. The CDR3 sequence: CASSDAARLAKNIQYF. In DNA, the CDR3 is TGTGCCAGCAGCGACGCCGCCCGGCTAGCCAAAAACATTCAGTACTTC. The rearrangement uses TRBV7-8 and TRBJ2-4; D remains unclear. Germline CDR1 and CDR2: SGHVS and FQNEAQ. The CDR3 length is 16 residues. V was clipped by 5 bases and J by 0 bases, with 14 bases between them.

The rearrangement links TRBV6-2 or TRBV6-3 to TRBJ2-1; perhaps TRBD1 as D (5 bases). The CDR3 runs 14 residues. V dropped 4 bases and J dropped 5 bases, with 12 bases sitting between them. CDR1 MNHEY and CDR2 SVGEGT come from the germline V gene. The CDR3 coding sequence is TGTGCCAGCAGTTCGCACAGGCGTAACAATGAGCAGTTCTTC. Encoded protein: CASSSHRRNNEQFF.

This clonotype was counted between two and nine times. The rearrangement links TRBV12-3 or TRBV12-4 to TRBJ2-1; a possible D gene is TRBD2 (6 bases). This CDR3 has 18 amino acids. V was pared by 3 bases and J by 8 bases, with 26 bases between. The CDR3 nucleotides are TGTGCCAGCAGTTTCATGAGTCGGACTCCTGACGGAGGGGATGAGCAGTTCTTC. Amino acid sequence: CASSFMSRTPDGGDEQFF.

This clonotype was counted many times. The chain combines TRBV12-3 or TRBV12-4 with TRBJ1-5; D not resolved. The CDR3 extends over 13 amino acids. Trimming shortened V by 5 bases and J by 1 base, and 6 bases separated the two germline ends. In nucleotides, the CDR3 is TGTGCCAGCAGTCGCCAGAGCAATCAGCCCCAGCATTTT. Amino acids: CASSRQSNQPQHF.

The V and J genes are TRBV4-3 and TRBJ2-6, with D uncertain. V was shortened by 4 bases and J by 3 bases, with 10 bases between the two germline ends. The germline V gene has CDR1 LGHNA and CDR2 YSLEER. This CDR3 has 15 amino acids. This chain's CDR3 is CASSLQDLGANVLTF. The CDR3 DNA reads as TGCGCCAGCAGCCTTCAGGATCTTGGGGCCAACGTCCTGACTTTC.

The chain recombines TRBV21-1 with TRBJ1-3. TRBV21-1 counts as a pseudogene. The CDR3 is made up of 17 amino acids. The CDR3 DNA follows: TGTGCCAGCAGCGCCGAGGAGGGCCAGGAAATTGTGAACACCATATATTTT. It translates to CASSAEEGQEIVNTIYF.

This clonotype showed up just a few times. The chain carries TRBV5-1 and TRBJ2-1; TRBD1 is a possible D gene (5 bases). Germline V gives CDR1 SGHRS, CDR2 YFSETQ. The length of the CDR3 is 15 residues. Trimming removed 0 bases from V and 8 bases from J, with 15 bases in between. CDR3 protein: CASSLEGRWVDEQFF. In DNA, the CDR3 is TGCGCCAGCAGCTTGGAGGGGCGCTGGGTCGATGAGCAGTTCTTC.

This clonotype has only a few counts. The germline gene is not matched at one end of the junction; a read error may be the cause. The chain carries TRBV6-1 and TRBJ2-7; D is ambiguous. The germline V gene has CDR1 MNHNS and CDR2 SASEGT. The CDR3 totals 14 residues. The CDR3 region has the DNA TGTGCCAGCAGTAAAGCCATCGCCGGGTCCGAGCAGTACTTC. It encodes CASSKAIAGSEQYF.

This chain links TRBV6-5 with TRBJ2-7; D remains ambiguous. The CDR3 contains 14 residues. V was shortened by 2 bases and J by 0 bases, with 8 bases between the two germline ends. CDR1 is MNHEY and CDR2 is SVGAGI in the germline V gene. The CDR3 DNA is TGTGCCAGCAGTTACACCGAGAGCTCCTACGAGCAGTACTTC. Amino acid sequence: CASSYTESSYEQYF.

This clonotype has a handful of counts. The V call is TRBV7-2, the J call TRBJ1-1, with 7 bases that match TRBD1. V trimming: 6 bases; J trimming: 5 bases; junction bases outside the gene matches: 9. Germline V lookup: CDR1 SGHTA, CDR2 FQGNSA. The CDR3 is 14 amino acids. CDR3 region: CASSLQGMGTEAFF. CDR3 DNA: TGTGCCAGCAGTCTACAGGGGATGGGTACTGAAGCTTTCTTT.

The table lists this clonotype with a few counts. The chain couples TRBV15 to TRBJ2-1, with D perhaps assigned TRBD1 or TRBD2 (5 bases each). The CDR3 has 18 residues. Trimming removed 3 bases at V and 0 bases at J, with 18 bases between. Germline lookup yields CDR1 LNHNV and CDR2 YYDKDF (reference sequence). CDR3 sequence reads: CATSSRDRRSSSYNEQFF. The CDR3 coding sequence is TGTGCCACCAGCAGCCGGGACCGACGTTCCAGCTCCTACAATGAGCAGTTCTTC. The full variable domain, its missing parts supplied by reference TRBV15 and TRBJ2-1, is DAMVIQNPRYQVTQFGKPVTLSCSQTLNHNVMYWYQQKSSQAPKLLFHYYDKDFNNEADTPDNFQSRRPNTSFCFLDIRSPGLGDTAMYLCATSSRDRRSSSYNEQFFGPGTRLTVL.

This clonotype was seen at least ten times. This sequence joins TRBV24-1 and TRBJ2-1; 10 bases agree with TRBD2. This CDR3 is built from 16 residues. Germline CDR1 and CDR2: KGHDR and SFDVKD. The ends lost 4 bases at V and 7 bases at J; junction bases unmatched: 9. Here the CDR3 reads CATSDPSSGSRNEQFF. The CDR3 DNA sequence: TGTGCCACCAGTGACCCCTCTAGCGGGAGTAGGAATGAGCAGTTCTTC.

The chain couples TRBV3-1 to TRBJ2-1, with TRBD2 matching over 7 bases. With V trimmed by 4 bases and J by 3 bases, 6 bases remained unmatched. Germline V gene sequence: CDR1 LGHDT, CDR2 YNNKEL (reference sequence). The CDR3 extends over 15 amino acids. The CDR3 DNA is TGTGCCAGCAGCCGGACCCCGGGGGGCTACAATGAGCAGTTCTTC. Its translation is CASSRTPGGYNEQFF.

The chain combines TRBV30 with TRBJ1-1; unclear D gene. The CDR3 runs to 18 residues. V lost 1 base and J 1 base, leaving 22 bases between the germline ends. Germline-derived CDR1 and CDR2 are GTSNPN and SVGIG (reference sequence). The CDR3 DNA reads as TGTGCCTGGAGTGCTCGGGGAGGGAGCACGCTAAGGAACACTGAAGCTTTCTTT. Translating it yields CAWSARGGSTLRNTEAFF.

The CDR3: CASSPSGTGPYEQYF. CDR3 DNA sequence: TGTGCCAGTAGTCCCTCGGGGACAGGGCCCTACGAGCAGTACTTC. The rearrangement uses TRBV19 and TRBJ2-7; 9 bases align to TRBD1. The CDR3 consists of 15 residues. Unmatched junction bases numbered 7, after V lost 5 bases and J lost 2 bases. Germline V gives CDR1 LNHDA, CDR2 SQIVND (reference sequence).

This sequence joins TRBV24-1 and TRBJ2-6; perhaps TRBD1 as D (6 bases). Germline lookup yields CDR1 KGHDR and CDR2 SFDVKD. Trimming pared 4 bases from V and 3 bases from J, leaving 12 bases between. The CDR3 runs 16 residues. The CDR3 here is CATSDTGIGGANVLTF. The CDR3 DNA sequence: TGTGCCACCAGTGACACAGGGATCGGTGGGGCCAACGTCCTGACTTTC.

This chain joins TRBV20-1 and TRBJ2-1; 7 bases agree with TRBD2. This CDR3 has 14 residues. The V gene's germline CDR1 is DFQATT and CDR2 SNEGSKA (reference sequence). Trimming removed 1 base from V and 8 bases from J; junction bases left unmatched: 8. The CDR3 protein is CSARVAGEVYEQFF. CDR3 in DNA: TGCAGTGCTAGAGTGGCGGGAGAGGTTTATGAGCAGTTCTTC.

This CDR3 reads CASSRGQGAYNEQFF. In nucleotides, the CDR3 is TGTGCCAGCAGTCGGGGACAGGGGGCCTACAATGAGCAGTTCTTC. This chain connects TRBV6-2 or TRBV6-3 to TRBJ2-1; 11 bases align to TRBD1. V gave up 5 bases and J gave up 2 bases; unmatched junction bases: 2. Germline CDR1 MNHEY, CDR2 SVGEGT. There are 15 residues in the CDR3.

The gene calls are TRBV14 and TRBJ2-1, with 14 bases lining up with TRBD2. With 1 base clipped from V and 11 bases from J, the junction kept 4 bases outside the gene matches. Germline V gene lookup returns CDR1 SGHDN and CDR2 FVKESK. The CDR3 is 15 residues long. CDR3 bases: TGTGCCAGCAGCCAAGTGGGACTAGCGGGAGCCAAGCAGTTCTTC. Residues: CASSQVGLAGAKQFF.

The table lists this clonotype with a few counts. In DNA form, the CDR3 reads TGTGCCAGCTCACCCGGGAAAAACATTCAGTACTTC. The encoded protein is CASSPGKNIQYF. The V gene is TRBV18, the J gene TRBJ2-4; D is unresolved. Trimming removed 3 bases at V and 4 bases at J, with 4 bases between. The CDR3 extends over 12 amino acids. Germline CDR1 and CDR2: KGHSH and LQKENI. The variable domain in full, completed from reference TRBV18 and TRBJ2-4, reads NAGVMQNPRHLVRRRGQEARLRCSPMKGHSHVYWYRQLPEEGLKFMVYLQKENIIDESGMPKERFSAEFPKEGPSILRIQQVVRGDSAAYFCASSPGKNIQYFGAGTRLSVL.

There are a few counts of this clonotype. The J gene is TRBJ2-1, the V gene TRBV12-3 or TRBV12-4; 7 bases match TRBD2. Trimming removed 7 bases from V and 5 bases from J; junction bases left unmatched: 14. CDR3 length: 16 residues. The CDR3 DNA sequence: TGTGCCAGCATTCCCACTGGGACTATCGGGGACAATGAGCAGTTCTTC. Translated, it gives CASIPTGTIGDNEQFF.

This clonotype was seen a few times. The CDR3 sequence is CSAGPGTGELFF. CDR3 DNA: TGCAGCGCCGGCCCTGGCACCGGGGAGCTGTTTTTT. The chain recombines TRBV29-1 with TRBJ2-2; D is unclear. There are 12 residues in the CDR3. The germline CDR1 and CDR2 sequences are SQVTM and ANQGSEA. V was clipped by 7 bases and J by 4 bases, with 10 bases between them.

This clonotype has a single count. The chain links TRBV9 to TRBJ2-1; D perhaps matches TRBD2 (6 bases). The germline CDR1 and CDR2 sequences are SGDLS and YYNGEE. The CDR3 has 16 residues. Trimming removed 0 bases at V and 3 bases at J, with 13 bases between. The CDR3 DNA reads TGTGCCAGCAGCGTAGCTGGCGGGAAAAACTACAATGAGCAGTTCTTC. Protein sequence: CASSVAGGKNYNEQFF.

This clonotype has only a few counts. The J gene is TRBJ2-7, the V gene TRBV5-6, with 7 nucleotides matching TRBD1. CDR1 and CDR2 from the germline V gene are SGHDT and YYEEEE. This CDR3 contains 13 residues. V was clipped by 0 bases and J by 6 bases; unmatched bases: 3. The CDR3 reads CASSLDRGPEQYF. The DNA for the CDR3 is TGTGCCAGCAGCTTGGACAGGGGTCCCGAGCAGTACTTC.

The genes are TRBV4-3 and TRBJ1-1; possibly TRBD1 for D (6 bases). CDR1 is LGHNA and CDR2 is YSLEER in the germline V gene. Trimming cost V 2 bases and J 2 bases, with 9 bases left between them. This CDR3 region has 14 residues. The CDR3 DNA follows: TGCGCCAGCAGCCAACAGGGGTTCAACACTGAAGCTTTCTTT. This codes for CASSQQGFNTEAFF.